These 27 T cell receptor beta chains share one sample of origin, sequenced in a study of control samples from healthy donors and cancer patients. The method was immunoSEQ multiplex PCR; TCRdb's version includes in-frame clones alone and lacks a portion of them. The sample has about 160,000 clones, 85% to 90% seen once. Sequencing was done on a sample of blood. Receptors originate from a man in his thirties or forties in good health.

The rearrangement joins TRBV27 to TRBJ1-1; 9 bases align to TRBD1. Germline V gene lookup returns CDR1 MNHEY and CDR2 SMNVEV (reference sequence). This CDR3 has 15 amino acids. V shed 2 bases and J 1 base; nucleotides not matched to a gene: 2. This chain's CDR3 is CASSLQDRGNTEAFF. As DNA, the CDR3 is TGTGCCAGCAGTTTACAGGACAGGGGGAACACTGAAGCTTTCTTT.

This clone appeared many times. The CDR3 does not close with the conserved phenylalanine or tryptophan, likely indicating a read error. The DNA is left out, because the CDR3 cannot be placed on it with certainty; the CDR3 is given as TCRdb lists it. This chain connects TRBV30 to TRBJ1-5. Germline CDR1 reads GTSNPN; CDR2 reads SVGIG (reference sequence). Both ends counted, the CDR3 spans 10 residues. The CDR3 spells CAWRVREVRG.

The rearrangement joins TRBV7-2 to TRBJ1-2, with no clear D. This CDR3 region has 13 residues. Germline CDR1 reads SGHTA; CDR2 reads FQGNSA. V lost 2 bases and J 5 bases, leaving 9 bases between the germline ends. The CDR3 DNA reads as TGTGCCAGCAGCTTATGGGAAGTTTATGGCTACACCTTC. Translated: CASSLWEVYGYTF.

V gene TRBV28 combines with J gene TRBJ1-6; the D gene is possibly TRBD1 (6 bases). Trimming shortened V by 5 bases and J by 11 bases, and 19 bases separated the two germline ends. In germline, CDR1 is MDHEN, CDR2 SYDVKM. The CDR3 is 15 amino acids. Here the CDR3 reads CASSTPGAGVAPLHF. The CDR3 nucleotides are TGTGCCAGCAGTACCCCGGGGGCTGGTGTGGCACCCCTCCACTTT.

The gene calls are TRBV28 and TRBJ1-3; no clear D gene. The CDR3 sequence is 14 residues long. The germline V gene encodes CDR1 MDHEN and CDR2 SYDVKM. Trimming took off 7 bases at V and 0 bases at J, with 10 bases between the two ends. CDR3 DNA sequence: TGTGCCAGCATGTTAAGGTTCTCTGGAAACACCATATATTTT. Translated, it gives CASMLRFSGNTIYF.

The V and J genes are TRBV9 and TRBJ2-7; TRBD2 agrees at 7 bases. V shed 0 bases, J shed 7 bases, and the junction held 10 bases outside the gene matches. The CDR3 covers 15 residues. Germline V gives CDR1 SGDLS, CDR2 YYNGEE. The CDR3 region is CASSVGISGLGEQYF. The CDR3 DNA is TGTGCCAGCAGCGTAGGGATTAGCGGGCTTGGGGAGCAGTACTTC.

CDR3 nucleotide sequence: TGTGCCAGTAGTATGCGTGGTGGGTCGGCAGGAGGAAACACCATATATTTT. As protein: CASSMRGGSAGGNTIYF. This sequence joins TRBV19 and TRBJ1-3; D not certain. V was clipped by 3 bases and J by 4 bases, with 19 bases between them. The CDR3 loop spans 17 amino acids. Germline lookup yields CDR1 LNHDA and CDR2 SQIVND (reference sequence).

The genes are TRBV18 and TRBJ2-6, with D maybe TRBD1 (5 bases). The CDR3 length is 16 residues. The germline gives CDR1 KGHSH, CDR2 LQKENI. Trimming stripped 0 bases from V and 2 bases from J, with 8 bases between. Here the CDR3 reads CASSPPAGPGANVLTF. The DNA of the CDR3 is TGTGCCAGCTCACCACCGGCAGGGCCTGGGGCCAACGTCCTGACTTTC.

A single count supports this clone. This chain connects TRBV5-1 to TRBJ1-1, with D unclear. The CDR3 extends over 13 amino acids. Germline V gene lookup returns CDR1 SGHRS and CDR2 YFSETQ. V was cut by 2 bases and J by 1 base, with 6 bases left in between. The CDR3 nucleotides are TGCGCCAGCAGCTTTACAGAGAACACTGAAGCTTTCTTT. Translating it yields CASSFTENTEAFF.

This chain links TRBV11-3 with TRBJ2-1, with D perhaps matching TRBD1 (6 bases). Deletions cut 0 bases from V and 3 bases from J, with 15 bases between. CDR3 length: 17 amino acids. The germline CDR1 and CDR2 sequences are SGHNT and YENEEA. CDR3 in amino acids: CASSLEAGAANYNEQFF. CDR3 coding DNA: TGTGCCAGCAGCTTAGAGGCAGGGGCAGCAAACTACAATGAGCAGTTCTTC.

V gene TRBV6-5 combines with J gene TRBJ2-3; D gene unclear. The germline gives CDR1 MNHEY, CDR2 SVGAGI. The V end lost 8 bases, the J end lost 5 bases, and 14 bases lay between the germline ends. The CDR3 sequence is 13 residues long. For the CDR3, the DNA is TGTGCCAGCGAGTTGGCTATTCAAGATACGCAGTATTTT. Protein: CASELAIQDTQYF.

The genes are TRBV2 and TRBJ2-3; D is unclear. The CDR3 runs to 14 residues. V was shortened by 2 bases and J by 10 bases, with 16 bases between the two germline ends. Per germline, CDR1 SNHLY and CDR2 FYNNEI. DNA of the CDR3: TGTGCCAGCAGTGAATCGATTACGGCAATGGCGCAGTATTTT. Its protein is CASSESITAMAQYF.

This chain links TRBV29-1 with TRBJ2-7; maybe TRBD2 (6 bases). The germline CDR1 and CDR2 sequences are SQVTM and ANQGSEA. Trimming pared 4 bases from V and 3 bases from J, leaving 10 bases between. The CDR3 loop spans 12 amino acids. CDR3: CSVVEGYYEQYF. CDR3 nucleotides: TGCAGCGTTGTGGAGGGGTACTACGAGCAGTACTTC.

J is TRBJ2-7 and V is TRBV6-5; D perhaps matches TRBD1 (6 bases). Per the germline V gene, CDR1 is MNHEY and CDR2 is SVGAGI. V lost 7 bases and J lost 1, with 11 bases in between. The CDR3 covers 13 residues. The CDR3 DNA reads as TGTGCCAGCACCCCACAGGGATCCTACGAGCAGTACTTC. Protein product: CASTPQGSYEQYF.

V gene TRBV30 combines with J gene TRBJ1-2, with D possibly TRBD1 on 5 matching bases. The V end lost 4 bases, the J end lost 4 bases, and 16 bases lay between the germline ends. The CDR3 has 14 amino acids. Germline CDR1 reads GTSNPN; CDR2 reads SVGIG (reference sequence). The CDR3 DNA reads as TGTGCCTGGAAACTTGCAGGGCACTTCTATGGCTACACCTTC. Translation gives CAWKLAGHFYGYTF. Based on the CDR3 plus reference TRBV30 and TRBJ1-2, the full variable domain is SQTIHQWPATLVQPVGSPLSLECTVEGTSNPNLYWYRQAAGRGLQLLFYSVGIGQISSEVPQNLSASRPQDRQFILSSKKLLLSDSGFYLCAWKLAGHFYGYTFGSGTRLTVV.

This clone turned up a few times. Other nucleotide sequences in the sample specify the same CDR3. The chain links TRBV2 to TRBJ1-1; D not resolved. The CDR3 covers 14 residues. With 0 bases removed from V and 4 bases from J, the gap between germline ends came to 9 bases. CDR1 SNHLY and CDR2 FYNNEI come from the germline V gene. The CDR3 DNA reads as TGTGCCAGCAGTGAAGCGAGGGCCGGCACTGAAGCTTTCTTT. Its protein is CASSEARAGTEAFF.

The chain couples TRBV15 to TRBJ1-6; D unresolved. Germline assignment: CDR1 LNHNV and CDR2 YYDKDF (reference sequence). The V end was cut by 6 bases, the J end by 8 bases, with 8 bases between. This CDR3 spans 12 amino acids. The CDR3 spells CATRSIDSPLHF. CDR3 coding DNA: TGTGCCACCAGGAGCATAGATTCACCCCTCCACTTT.

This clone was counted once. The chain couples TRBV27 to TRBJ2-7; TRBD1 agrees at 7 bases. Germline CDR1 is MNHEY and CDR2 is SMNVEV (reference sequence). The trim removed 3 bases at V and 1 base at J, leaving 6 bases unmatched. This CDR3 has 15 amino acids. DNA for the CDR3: TGTGCCAGCAGTTTGGGAAGGGGGCAATCCTACGAGCAGTACTTC. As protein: CASSLGRGQSYEQYF.

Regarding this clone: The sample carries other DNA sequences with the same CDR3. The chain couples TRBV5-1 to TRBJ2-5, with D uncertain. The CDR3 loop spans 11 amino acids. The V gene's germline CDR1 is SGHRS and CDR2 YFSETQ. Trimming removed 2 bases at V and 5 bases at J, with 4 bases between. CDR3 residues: CASSLEETQYF. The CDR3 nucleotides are TGCGCCAGCAGCTTAGAGGAGACCCAGTACTTC.

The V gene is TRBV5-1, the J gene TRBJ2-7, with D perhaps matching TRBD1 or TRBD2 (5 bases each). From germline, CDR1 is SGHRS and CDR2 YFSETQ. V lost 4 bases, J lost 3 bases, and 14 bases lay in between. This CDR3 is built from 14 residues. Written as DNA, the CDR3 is TGCGCCAGCAGCCAGGGACCCCCTCTCTACGAGCAGTACTTC. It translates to CASSQGPPLYEQYF.

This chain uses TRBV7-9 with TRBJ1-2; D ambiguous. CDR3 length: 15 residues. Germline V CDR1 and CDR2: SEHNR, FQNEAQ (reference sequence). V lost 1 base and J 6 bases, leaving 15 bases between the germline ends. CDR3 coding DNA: TGTGCCAGCAGCTTAGAGGGCCTTTCAAGGGATGGCTACACCTTC. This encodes CASSLEGLSRDGYTF. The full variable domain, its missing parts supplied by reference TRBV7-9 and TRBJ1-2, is DTGVSQNPRHKITKRGQNVTFRCDPISEHNRLYWYRQTLGQGPEFLTYFQNEAQLEKSRLLSDRFSAERPKGSFSTLEIQRTEQGDSAMYLCASSLEGLSRDGYTFGSGTRLTVV.

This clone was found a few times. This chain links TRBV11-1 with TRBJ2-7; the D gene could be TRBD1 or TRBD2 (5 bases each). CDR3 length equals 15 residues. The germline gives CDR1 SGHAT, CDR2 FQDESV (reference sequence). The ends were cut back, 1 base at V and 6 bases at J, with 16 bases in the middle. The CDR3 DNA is TGTGCCAGCAGCTTAGGGCCGGGACCCACGACCGAGCAGTACTTC. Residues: CASSLGPGPTTEQYF.

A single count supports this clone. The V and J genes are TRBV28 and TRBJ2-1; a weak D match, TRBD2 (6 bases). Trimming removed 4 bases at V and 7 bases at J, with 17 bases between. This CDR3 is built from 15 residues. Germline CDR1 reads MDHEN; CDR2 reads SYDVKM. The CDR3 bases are TGTGCCAGCAGTTCGCCTTTAGCGGTAGAGAATGAGCAGTTCTTC. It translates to CASSSPLAVENEQFF.

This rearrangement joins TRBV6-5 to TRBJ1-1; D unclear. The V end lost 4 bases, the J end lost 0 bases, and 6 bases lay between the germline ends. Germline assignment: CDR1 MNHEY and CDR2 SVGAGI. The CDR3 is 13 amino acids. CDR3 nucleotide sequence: TGTGCCAGCAGTTTACAGATGAACACTGAAGCTTTCTTT. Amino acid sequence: CASSLQMNTEAFF.

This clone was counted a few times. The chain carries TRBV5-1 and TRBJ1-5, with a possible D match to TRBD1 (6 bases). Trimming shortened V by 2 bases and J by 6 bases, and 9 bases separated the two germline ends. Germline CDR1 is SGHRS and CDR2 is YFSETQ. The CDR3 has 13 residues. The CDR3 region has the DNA TGCGCCAGCAGCTTATGGGGGGCTCAGCCCCAGCATTTT. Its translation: CASSLWGAQPQHF.

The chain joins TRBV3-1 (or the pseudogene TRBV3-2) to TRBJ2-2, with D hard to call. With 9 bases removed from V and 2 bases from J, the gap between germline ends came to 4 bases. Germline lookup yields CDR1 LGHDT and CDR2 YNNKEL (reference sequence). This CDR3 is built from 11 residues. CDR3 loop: CASANTGELFF. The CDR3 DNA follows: TGTGCCAGTGCTAACACCGGGGAGCTGTTTTTT.

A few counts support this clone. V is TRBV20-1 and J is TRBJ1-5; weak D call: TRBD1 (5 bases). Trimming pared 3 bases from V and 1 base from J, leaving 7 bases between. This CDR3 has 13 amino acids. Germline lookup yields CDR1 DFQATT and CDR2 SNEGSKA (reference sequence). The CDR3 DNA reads TGCAGTGCTAGTAAGGGGAGCAATCAGCCCCAGCATTTT. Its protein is CSASKGSNQPQHF.